This TCR beta chain was captured in a study of cytomegalovirus exposure and HLA in healthy donors. Study results and limitations: A later analysis showed that HLA-associated TCR beta chains had undergone more clonal expansion than equally common others.

About this clone: Its antigen is still unknown.

With 60 Vbeta and 13 Jbeta primers, the PCR was carried out. TCRdb's copy holds only in-frame clones and misses some; the assay was immunoSEQ multiplex PCR. This table lists about 210,000 clones. V trimming: 3 bases; J trimming: 0 bases; junction bases outside the gene matches: 4. The V gene's germline CDR1 is SEHNR and CDR2 FQNEAQ (reference sequence). This CDR3 region has 15 residues. The sequenced material came from PBMCs. V gene TRBV7-9 combines with J gene TRBJ1-1; TRBD1 aligns across 7 bases. The sequence was collected from a woman in her thirties in good health and CMV-seropositive. CDR3 protein: CASSFPTGLNTEAFF. Written as DNA, the CDR3 is TGTGCCAGCAGCTTTCCGACAGGGTTGAACACTGAAGCTTTCTTT.